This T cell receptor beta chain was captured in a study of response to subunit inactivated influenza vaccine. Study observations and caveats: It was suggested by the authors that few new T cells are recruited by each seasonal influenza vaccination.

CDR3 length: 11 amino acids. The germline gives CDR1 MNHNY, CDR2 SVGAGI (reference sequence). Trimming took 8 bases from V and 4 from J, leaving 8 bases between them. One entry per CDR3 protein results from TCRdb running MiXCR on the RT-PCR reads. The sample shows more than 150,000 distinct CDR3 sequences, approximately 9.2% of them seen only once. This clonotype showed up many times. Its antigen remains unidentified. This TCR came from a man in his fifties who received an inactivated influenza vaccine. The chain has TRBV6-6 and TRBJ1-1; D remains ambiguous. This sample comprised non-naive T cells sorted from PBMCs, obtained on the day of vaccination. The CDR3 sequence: CASRLGTEAFF. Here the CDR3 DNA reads TGTGCCAGCCGGTTGGGCACTGAAGCTTTCTTT.